These 32 T cell receptor beta chains share one sample of origin, sequenced in a study of regulatory T cells in long-lasting Graves disease. Building the TCR beta libraries relied on iRepertoire HTBI primers, and CDR3 regions underwent Arm-PCR. TCRdb re-called the multiplex PCR reads with MiXCR, one entry per CDR3 protein. The sample has approximately 690,000 distinct CDR3 sequences; 25% to 35% are singletons. Indicated time point: persistent/refractory GD, antithyroid drugs over 5 years with positive TRAb. The TCR library used RNA extracted from PBMCs. This specimen consisted of peripheral blood mononuclear cells (PBMCs), obtained when the disease was refractory, from a patient treated with antithyroid drugs. These receptor sequences come from a female donor with Graves disease.

The chain uses TRBV5-1 and TRBJ1-1, with 9 bases aligning to TRBD1. Germline V lookup: CDR1 SGHRS, CDR2 YFSETQ. The CDR3 consists of 16 residues. V was pared by 2 bases and J by 1 base, with 6 bases of the junction left unmatched. This CDR3 is CASSFLQGAGNTEAFF. The CDR3 coding sequence is TGCGCCAGCAGCTTCCTACAGGGGGCCGGGAACACTGAAGCTTTCTTT. The full variable domain, completed using reference TRBV5-1 and TRBJ1-1, is KAGVTQTPRYLIKTRGQQVTLSCSPISGHRSVSWYQQTPGQGLQFLFEYFSETQRNKGNFPGRFSGRQFSNSRSEMNVSTLELGDSALYLCASSFLQGAGNTEAFFGQGTRLTVV.

The genes are TRBV30 and TRBJ1-6; maybe TRBD1 (5 bases). The CDR3 covers 14 residues. Germline values: CDR1 GTSNPN, CDR2 SVGIG (reference sequence). Trimming removed 0 bases at V and 9 bases at J, with 12 bases between. The CDR3 DNA is TGTGCCTGGAGTGTAAAAAGGGGCTTTTCACCCCTCCACTTT. This translates into CAWSVKRGFSPLHF.

This clonotype was seen more than once but under ten times. The chain employs TRBV12-3 or TRBV12-4 and TRBJ1-1; no firm D call. The CDR3 contains 16 residues. V gave up 3 bases and J gave up 2 bases, with 16 bases separating them. DNA of the CDR3: TGTGCCAGCAGTTTTTTGGACCCGGGGTCCAACACTGAAGCTTTCTTT. This encodes CASSFLDPGSNTEAFF.

J is TRBJ2-7 and V is TRBV12-3 or TRBV12-4; 8 bases fit TRBD2. The J segment lost 3 bases and the V segment lost 6 bases, leaving 7 bases of the junction unmatched. The CDR3 is 14 residues long. The CDR3 DNA is TGTGCCAGCAGACCGGGACTAGGTGTCTACGAGCAGTACTTC. Encoded protein: CASRPGLGVYEQYF.

The table lists this clonotype with many counts. This chain joins TRBV6-1 and TRBJ1-2; D is perhaps TRBD1 (5 bases). The CDR3 contains 14 residues. Between the trimmed V and J ends, which lost 3 bases and 8 bases, there was a span of 16 bases. Per the germline V gene, CDR1 is MNHNS and CDR2 is SASEGT. The CDR3 here is CASSETPGLWGYTF. The CDR3 nucleotides read TGTGCCAGCAGTGAGACCCCGGGACTCTGGGGCTACACCTTC.

The table lists this clonotype with a few counts. The gene calls are TRBV7-2 and TRBJ1-1; D is unresolved. Germline assignment: CDR1 SGHTA and CDR2 FQGNSA. The CDR3 covers 13 residues. Trimming left V 4 bases short and J 1 base short, with 7 bases between. Written as DNA, the CDR3 is TGTGCCAGCAGCTGGAAACGGAACACTGAAGCTTTCTTT. Residues: CASSWKRNTEAFF.

As concerns this clonotype: This may arise from a read error, as a much more abundant clone is one base away. The genes are TRBV28 and TRBJ1-3; D gene unclear. CDR1 is MDHEN and CDR2 is SYDVKM in the germline V gene. The CDR3 has 13 amino acids. V was clipped by 2 bases and J by 7 bases, with 9 bases between them. CDR3 residues: CASSLGGENTIYF. CDR3 in DNA: TGTGCCAGCAGTTTAGGTGGGGAGAACACCATATATTTT. Looking up the rest from reference TRBV28 and TRBJ1-3 gives the full variable domain: DVKVTQSSRYLVKRTGEKVFLECVQDMDHENMFWYRQDPGLGLRLIYFSYDVKMKEKGDIPEGYSVSREKKERFSLILESASTNQTSMYLCASSLGGENTIYFGEGSWLTVV.

The V call is TRBV25-1, the J call TRBJ1-4; 8 positions match TRBD1. CDR3 length: 15 residues. V shed 3 bases and J 4 bases; nucleotides not matched to a gene: 4. Germline CDR1 reads MGHDK; CDR2 reads SYGVNS. The DNA for the CDR3 is TGTGCCAGCAGTGAGGACAGGGCTGGTAATGAAAAACTGTTTTTT. Protein: CASSEDRAGNEKLFF.

This clonotype was picked up a small number of times. V usage is TRBV7-9 and J usage is TRBJ1-1, with 8 bases identical to TRBD1. CDR1 and CDR2 (germline): SEHNR, FQNEAQ (reference sequence). CDR3 length equals 13 residues. The V segment lost 5 bases and the J segment 7 bases; nucleotides outside the gene matches: 6. Here the CDR3 DNA reads TGTGCCAGCAGCACGGGACAGGAGAATGAAGCTTTCTTT. The encoded protein is CASSTGQENEAFF.

This clonotype appeared once. This rearrangement joins TRBV6-2 or TRBV6-3 to TRBJ2-7; D may be TRBD1 (5 bases). The germline CDR1 and CDR2 sequences are MNHEY and SVGEGT. Trimming cost V 5 bases and J 2 bases, with 19 bases left between them. This CDR3 contains 16 residues. The CDR3 reads CASSDSLPGMAYEQYF. The CDR3, as DNA: TGTGCCAGCAGTGATTCATTGCCAGGGATGGCCTACGAGCAGTACTTC.

V usage is TRBV27 and J usage is TRBJ2-7; D possibly corresponds to TRBD1 (6 bases). V was cut by 6 bases and J by 1 base, with 25 bases left in between. CDR1 is MNHEY and CDR2 is SMNVEV in the germline V gene (reference sequence). The CDR3 contains 18 residues. CDR3 nucleotides: TGTGCCAGCAGCCGCTCGGCCCGCAACAGGGTCGGATCCTACGAGCAGTACTTC. Its translation: CASSRSARNRVGSYEQYF.

This chain joins TRBV28 and TRBJ1-2; tentatively, D is TRBD1 (6 bases). V was trimmed by 6 bases and J by 8 bases, leaving 16 bases between them. The V gene's germline CDR1 is MDHEN and CDR2 SYDVKM. There are 13 residues in the CDR3. The CDR3 here is CASRLYREGGYTF. The DNA of the CDR3 is TGTGCCAGCAGATTGTACAGGGAAGGCGGCTACACCTTC.

V gene TRBV5-1 combines with J gene TRBJ1-2, with 7 nucleotides matching TRBD1. V gave up 3 bases and J gave up 3 bases; unmatched junction bases: 11. Germline V gene lookup returns CDR1 SGHRS and CDR2 YFSETQ. The CDR3 spans 16 residues. Written as DNA, the CDR3 is TGCGCCAGCAGCTCCGCAGGGGGGATCGTCGACTATGGCTACACCTTC. Translation: CASSSAGGIVDYGYTF. Variable domain in full (rest from reference TRBV5-1 and TRBJ1-2): KAGVTQTPRYLIKTRGQQVTLSCSPISGHRSVSWYQQTPGQGLQFLFEYFSETQRNKGNFPGRFSGRQFSNSRSEMNVSTLELGDSALYLCASSSAGGIVDYGYTFGSGTRLTVV.

The chain combines TRBV20-1 with TRBJ2-7; D ambiguous. CDR3 size: 15 residues. Trimming took off 4 bases at V and 6 bases at J, with 22 bases between the two ends. Per germline, CDR1 DFQATT and CDR2 SNEGSKA (reference sequence). The CDR3 DNA follows: TGCAGTGCTACCCCCCACAGTTCCAAATTCTGCGAGCAGTACTTC. Translation gives CSATPHSSKFCEQYF.

The chain recombines TRBV20-1 with TRBJ1-2; D is possibly TRBD1 (6 bases). Germline-derived CDR1 and CDR2 are DFQATT and SNEGSKA (reference sequence). The CDR3 runs 15 residues. V lost 1 base, J lost 13 bases, and 25 bases lay in between. The CDR3 reads CSARVTTGGGDMATF. Written as DNA, the CDR3 is TGCAGTGCTAGAGTCACCACGGGGGGTGGGGACATGGCCACCTTC.

This clonotype has a count of ten or more. The V gene is TRBV12-3 or TRBV12-4, the J gene TRBJ1-5; D is unresolved. The CDR3 consists of 14 residues. The V and J ends lost 4 bases and 6 bases respectively, with 13 bases between them. Here the CDR3 reads CASSSDNSPQPQHF. CDR3 bases: TGTGCCAGCAGTTCCGATAACAGCCCTCAGCCCCAGCATTTT.

Many counts were recorded for this clonotype. This sequence joins TRBV20-1 and TRBJ1-1, with D possibly being TRBD1 (5 bases). V gave up 6 bases and J gave up 1 base, with 12 bases separating them. This CDR3 has 13 amino acids. Germline CDR1 DFQATT, CDR2 SNEGSKA (reference sequence). CDR3 loop: CSAPGPSNTEAFF. As DNA, the CDR3 is TGCAGTGCCCCGGGGCCCTCGAACACTGAAGCTTTCTTT.

On this clonotype: A read error is possible here, since a much larger clone lies one base away. The chain employs TRBV13 and TRBJ1-1; a weak D match, TRBD1 (5 bases). Germline V gene sequence: CDR1 PRHDT, CDR2 FYEKMQ (reference sequence). V lost 5 bases to trimming and J lost 0 bases, with 13 bases between them. CDR3 length: 15 residues. CDR3 sequence: CASSTAGPVNTEAFF. For the CDR3, the DNA is TGTGCCAGCAGCACGGCAGGGCCCGTGAACACTGAAGCTTTCTTT.

This clonotype was counted between two and nine times. The chain links TRBV6-2 or TRBV6-3 to TRBJ2-7; 7 bases map to TRBD1. This CDR3 region has 14 residues. The germline CDR1 and CDR2 sequences are MNHEY and SVGEGT. The V gene end was trimmed by 10 bases and the J gene end by 1 base; junction bases not matched to a gene: 10. The CDR3 DNA is TGTGCCACGCTCCCGGGACAGAGTTCCTACGAGCAGTACTTC. Translating it yields CATLPGQSSYEQYF.

The genes are TRBV9 and TRBJ2-7; D call uncertain. Germline V gene lookup returns CDR1 SGDLS and CDR2 YYNGEE. The V end lost 0 bases, the J end lost 0 bases, and 10 bases lay between the germline ends. This CDR3 has 15 residues. The CDR3 DNA reads as TGTGCCAGCAGCGTAGGTCAGGCGCGCTCCTACGAGCAGTACTTC. As protein: CASSVGQARSYEQYF.

This sequence joins TRBV11-1 and TRBJ2-7; 10 nucleotides line up with TRBD2. The CDR3 is 16 amino acids. V trimming: 5 bases; J trimming: 3 bases; junction bases outside the gene matches: 10. CDR1 and CDR2 (germline): SGHAT, FQDESV (reference sequence). The CDR3 nucleotides read TGTGCCAGCAGCAGGGGGGCGACTAGCGGGTTCTACGAGCAGTACTTC. It codes for CASSRGATSGFYEQYF.

This clonotype was counted only a few times. This chain uses TRBV19 with TRBJ2-5; no reliable D call. Looked up from germline, CDR1 is LNHDA and CDR2 is SQIVND (reference sequence). Trimming took 2 bases from V and 2 from J, leaving 21 bases between them. There are 18 residues in the CDR3. For the CDR3, the DNA is TGTGCCAGTAGTATATCAGGTATCGGCAGGCCGACGCAAGAGACCCAGTACTTC. This translates into CASSISGIGRPTQETQYF.

To note about this clonotype: At one boundary the junction diverges from the germline segment, which might be a read error. The chain carries TRBV6-1 and TRBJ1-5; D remains unclear. Germline CDR1 is MNHNS and CDR2 is SASEGT. CDR3 length equals 13 residues. The CDR3 DNA is TGCGCCAGCAGTGTAGCCGGGTCTCAGCCCCAGCATTTT. The encoded protein is CASSVAGSQPQHF.

This clonotype was seen once. The V gene is TRBV30, the J gene TRBJ1-1; 9 positions agree with TRBD1. V shed 1 base, J shed 5 bases, and the junction held 5 bases outside the gene matches. CDR1 and CDR2 (germline): GTSNPN, SVGIG (reference sequence). The CDR3 spans 14 residues. This CDR3 is CAWSARQGGTEAFF. The CDR3 nucleotides read TGTGCCTGGAGTGCCAGACAGGGGGGGACTGAAGCTTTCTTT.

As concerns this clonotype: This may be a read error: a much more frequent sequence differs by one nucleotide. The CDR3 region has the DNA TGTGCCAGCAGTTCAAGACAGCCATTCATGAACACTGTAGCTTTCTTT. This gives the protein CASSSRQPFMNTVAFF. The gene calls are TRBV27 and TRBJ1-1; D possibly corresponds to TRBD1 (5 bases). Germline CDR1 and CDR2: MNHEY and SMNVEV (reference sequence). The CDR3 consists of 16 residues.

The rearrangement joins TRBV6-5 to TRBJ2-6; a possible D gene is TRBD2 (7 bases). The CDR3 length is 20 residues. From germline, CDR1 is MNHEY and CDR2 SVGAGI. Trimming took off 2 bases at V and 1 base at J, with 21 bases between the two ends. The CDR3 here is CASSYMGSREGVSGANVLTF. CDR3 DNA sequence: TGTGCCAGCAGTTACATGGGATCAAGGGAGGGGGTGTCTGGGGCCAACGTCCTGACTTTC.

This chain uses TRBV9 with TRBJ1-1; TRBD1 is a possible D gene (5 bases). CDR3 length: 14 residues. Germline assignment: CDR1 SGDLS and CDR2 YYNGEE. The germline V and J ends were trimmed by 0 bases and 3 bases, with 9 bases remaining between them. CDR3 residues: CASSVGGSDTEAFF. In DNA form, the CDR3 reads TGTGCCAGCAGCGTAGGGGGGTCCGACACTGAAGCTTTCTTT.

The chain recombines TRBV19 with TRBJ1-5, with D perhaps matching TRBD1 (6 bases). V was clipped by 5 bases and J by 3 bases, with 20 bases between them. Looked up from germline, CDR1 is LNHDA and CDR2 is SQIVND (reference sequence). CDR3 length: 17 residues. In nucleotides, the CDR3 is TGTGCCAGTAGTCCTCAGGGGCATACTCTAACCAATCAGCCCCAGCATTTT. Its protein is CASSPQGHTLTNQPQHF.

The genes are TRBV27 and TRBJ1-6; D perhaps matches TRBD1 (5 bases). CDR1 is MNHEY and CDR2 is SMNVEV in the germline V gene (reference sequence). The CDR3 has 15 residues. Trimming shortened V by 5 bases and J by 8 bases, and 16 bases separated the two germline ends. For the CDR3, the DNA is TGTGCCAGCAGTCTACAGGAAACCTGGGATTCACCCCTCCACTTT. Translating gives CASSLQETWDSPLHF.

This clonotype was seen more than once but under ten times. This chain uses TRBV19 with TRBJ2-7; D might be TRBD1 (6 bases). V lost 4 bases and J lost 5, with 9 bases in between. Germline assignment: CDR1 LNHDA and CDR2 SQIVND (reference sequence). The CDR3 has 12 amino acids. The CDR3 region is CASSNRVNEQYF. In DNA form, the CDR3 reads TGTGCCAGTAGTAACAGGGTTAACGAGCAGTACTTC. Supplemented by reference TRBV19 and TRBJ2-7, the full variable domain reads DGGITQSPKYLFRKEGQNVTLSCEQNLNHDAMYWYRQDPGQGLRLIYYSQIVNDFQKGDIAEGYSVSREKKESFPLTVTSAQKNPTAFYLCASSNRVNEQYFGPGTRLTVT.

The V gene is TRBV10-1, the J gene TRBJ2-1; TRBD2 agrees at 14 bases. CDR1 is WNHNN and CDR2 is SYGVQD in the germline V gene (reference sequence). The CDR3 is 19 residues long. V dropped 3 bases and J dropped 0; count of bases not matched to a gene: 7. The CDR3 loop is CASSEGLAGGGTSYNEQFF. The DNA for the CDR3 is TGCGCCAGCAGTGAAGGACTAGCGGGGGGAGGGACCTCCTACAATGAGCAGTTCTTC.

This clonotype was observed at least ten times. This chain joins TRBV28 and TRBJ1-2; the D gene is possibly TRBD1 (6 bases). The CDR3 spans 16 residues. V shed 8 bases and J shed 4 bases, with 23 bases lying between them. Germline V lookup: CDR1 MDHEN, CDR2 SYDVKM. The chain's CDR3 is CASLSDPGHYFYGYTF. Written as DNA, the CDR3 is TGTGCCAGCCTCTCGGACCCGGGACATTACTTCTATGGCTACACCTTC.